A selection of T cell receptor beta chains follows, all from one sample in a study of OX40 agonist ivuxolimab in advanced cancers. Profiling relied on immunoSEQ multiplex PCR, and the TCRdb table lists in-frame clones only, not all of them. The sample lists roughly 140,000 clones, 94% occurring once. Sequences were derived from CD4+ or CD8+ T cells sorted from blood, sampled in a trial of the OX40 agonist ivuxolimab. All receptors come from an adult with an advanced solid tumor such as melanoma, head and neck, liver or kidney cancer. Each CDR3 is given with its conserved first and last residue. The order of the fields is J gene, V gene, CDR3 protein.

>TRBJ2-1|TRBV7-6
CASSRGTNNEQFF
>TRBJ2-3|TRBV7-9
CASGLAGSTDTQYF
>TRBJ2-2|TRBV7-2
CASSLSTGRAGELFF
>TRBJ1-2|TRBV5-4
CASRIAGATNYGYTF
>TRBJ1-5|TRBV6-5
CASTPGYQPQHF
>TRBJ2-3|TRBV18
CASSPFPGRVRVDTQYF
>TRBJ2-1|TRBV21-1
CASSKAGWGPYNEQFF
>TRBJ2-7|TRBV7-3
CASSLFPYEQYF
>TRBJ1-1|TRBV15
CATSRGSGVTEAFF
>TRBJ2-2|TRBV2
CASRTGANTGELFF
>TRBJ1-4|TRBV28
CASIGHEKLFF
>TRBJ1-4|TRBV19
CASSFTGGNEKLFF